The 5 T cell receptor beta chains below all came from one sample that was sequenced in a study of T cells in Graves' hyperthyroidism and ophthalmopathy. TCR beta CDR3 region amplification was performed from RNA transcripts. Using the HTBI primer set, a first-round RT-PCR was run on the TCR CDR3. TCRdb re-derived calls from the multiplex PCR reads in MiXCR, one entry per CDR3 protein. The data show 600,000 to 750,000 distinct CDR3 sequences, 17% seen once. Sequencing was performed on blood. The receptors derive from a man in his forties or fifties with Graves' hyperthyroidism.

To note about this clonotype: The conserved phenylalanine or tryptophan is not found at the CDR3 terminus, so this likely reflects a read error. This chain links TRBV28 with TRBJ2-2; 10 nucleotides line up with TRBD1. The V and J ends lost 6 bases and 1 base, in that order; junction bases with no gene match: 5. Germline CDR1 MDHEN, CDR2 SYDVKM. This CDR3 is built from 16 residues. The CDR3, as DNA: TGTGCCAGCAGGCCACGGACAGGGGGGAACACCGGGGAGCTGTTTTGT. This gives the protein CASRPRTGGNTGELFC.

This clonotype was recorded many times. J is TRBJ1-4 and V is TRBV7-9; D remains ambiguous. CDR1 is SEHNR, CDR2 FQNEAQ, per germline (reference sequence). Trimming cost V 11 bases and J 0 bases, with 10 bases left between them. The CDR3 is 13 amino acids. The CDR3 loop reads CAGRLATNEKLFF. CDR3 coding DNA: TGTGCCGGGCGACTAGCAACTAATGAAAAACTGTTTTTT.

This clonotype was observed a few times. The genes are TRBV20-1 and TRBJ2-1; D call uncertain. From germline, CDR1 is DFQATT and CDR2 SNEGSKA (reference sequence). V shed 0 bases and J shed 8 bases, with 17 bases lying between them. This CDR3 region has 15 residues. CDR3: CSARDFSGSSYEQFF. The DNA for the CDR3 is TGCAGTGCTAGAGATTTCAGTGGTAGCTCCTATGAGCAGTTCTTC.

As for this clonotype: A much larger clone lies one base from this, so it may be a read error. This chain joins TRBV7-2 and TRBJ2-6; the D is unclear. Germline V gene lookup returns CDR1 SGHTA and CDR2 FQGNSA. The CDR3 runs 16 residues. The V end lost 2 bases, the J end lost 0 bases, and 8 bases lay between the germline ends. CDR3 in amino acids: CTSSLQLASGANVLTF. Written as DNA, the CDR3 is TGTACCAGCAGCTTACAACTGGCCTCTGGGGCCAACGTCCTGACTTTC.

This clonotype was recorded once. A much larger clone differs from this one at a single base, so this may be a read error. The chain's CDR3 is CSAVDRGSYNEQFF. CDR3 nucleotides: TGCAGTGCTGTAGACAGGGGGTCCTACAATGAGCAGTTCTTC. V gene TRBV20-1 combines with J gene TRBJ2-1; 9 bases map to TRBD1. The CDR3 is made up of 14 amino acids. With 5 bases clipped from V and 1 base from J, the junction kept 3 bases outside the gene matches. Looked up from germline, CDR1 is DFQATT and CDR2 is SNEGSKA (reference sequence).